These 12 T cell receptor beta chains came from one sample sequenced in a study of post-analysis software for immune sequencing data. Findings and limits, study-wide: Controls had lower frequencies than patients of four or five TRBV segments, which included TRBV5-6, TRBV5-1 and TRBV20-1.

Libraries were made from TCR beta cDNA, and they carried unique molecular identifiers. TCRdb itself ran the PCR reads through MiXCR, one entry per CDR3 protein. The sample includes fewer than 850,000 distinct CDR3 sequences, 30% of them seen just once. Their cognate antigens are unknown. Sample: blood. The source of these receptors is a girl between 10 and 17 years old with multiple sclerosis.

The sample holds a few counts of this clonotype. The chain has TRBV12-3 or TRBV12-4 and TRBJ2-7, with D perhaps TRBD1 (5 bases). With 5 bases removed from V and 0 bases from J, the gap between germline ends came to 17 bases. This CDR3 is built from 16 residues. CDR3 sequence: CASSKLRAVFSYEQYF. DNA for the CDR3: TGTGCCAGCAGTAAACTCAGGGCAGTATTCTCCTACGAGCAGTACTTC.

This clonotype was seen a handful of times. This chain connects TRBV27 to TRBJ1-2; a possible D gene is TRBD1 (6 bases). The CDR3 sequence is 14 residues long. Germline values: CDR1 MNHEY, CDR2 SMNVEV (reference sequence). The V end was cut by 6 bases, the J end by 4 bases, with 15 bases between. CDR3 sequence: CASRGGPDFYGYTF. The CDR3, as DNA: TGTGCCAGCAGAGGGGGACCAGATTTCTATGGCTACACCTTC.

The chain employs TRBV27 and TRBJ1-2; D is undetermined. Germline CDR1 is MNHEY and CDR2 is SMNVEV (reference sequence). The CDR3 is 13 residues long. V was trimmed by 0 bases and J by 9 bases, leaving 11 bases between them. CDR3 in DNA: TGTGCCAGCAGTTTATCCTCGGGTGGAAGCTACACCTTC. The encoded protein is CASSLSSGGSYTF.

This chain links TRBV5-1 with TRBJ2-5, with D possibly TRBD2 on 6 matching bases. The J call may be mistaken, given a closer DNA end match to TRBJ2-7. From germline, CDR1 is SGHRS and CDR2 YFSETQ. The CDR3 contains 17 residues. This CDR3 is CASSPLSLGRSNYEQYF. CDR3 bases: TGCGCCAGCAGCCCATTGTCTTTAGGGAGGTCAAACTACGAGCAGTACTTC.

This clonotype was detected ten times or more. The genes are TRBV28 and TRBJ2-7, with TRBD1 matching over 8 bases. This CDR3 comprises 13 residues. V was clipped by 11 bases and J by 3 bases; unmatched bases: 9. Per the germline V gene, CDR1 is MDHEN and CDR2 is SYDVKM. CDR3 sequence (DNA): TGTGCCGCTGCGGGACAGGCCTTCTACGAGCAGTACTTC. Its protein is CAAAGQAFYEQYF.

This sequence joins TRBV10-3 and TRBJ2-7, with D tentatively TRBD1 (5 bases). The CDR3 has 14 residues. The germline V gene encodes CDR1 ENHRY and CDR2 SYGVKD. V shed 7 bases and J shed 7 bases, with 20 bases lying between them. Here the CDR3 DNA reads TGTGCCATCACTAAGGACACGGACGTTGGAGAGCAGTACTTC. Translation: CAITKDTDVGEQYF.

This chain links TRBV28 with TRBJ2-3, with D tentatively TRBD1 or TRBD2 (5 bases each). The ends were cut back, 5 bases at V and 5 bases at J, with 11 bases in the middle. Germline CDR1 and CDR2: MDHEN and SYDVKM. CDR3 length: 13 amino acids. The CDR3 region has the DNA TGTGCCAGCAGTGCCACAGGACTAGATACGCAGTATTTT. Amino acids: CASSATGLDTQYF.

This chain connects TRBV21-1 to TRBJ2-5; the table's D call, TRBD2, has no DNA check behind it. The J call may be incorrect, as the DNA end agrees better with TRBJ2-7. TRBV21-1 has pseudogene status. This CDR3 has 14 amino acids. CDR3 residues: CASSKASGRSEQYF. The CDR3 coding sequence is TGTGCCAGCAGCAAAGCTAGCGGGAGGTCCGAGCAGTACTTC.

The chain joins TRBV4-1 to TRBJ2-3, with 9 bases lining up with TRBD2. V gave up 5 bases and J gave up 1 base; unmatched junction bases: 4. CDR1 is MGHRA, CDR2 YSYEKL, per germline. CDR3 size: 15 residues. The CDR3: CASSFPSGGTDTQYF. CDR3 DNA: TGCGCCAGCAGCTTCCCTAGCGGGGGCACAGATACGCAGTATTTT.

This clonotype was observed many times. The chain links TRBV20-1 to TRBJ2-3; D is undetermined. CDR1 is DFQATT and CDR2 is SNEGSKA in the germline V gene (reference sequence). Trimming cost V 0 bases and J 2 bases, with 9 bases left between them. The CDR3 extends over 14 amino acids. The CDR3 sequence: CSARDQPFTDTQYF. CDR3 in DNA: TGCAGTGCTAGAGATCAGCCCTTCACAGATACGCAGTATTTT.

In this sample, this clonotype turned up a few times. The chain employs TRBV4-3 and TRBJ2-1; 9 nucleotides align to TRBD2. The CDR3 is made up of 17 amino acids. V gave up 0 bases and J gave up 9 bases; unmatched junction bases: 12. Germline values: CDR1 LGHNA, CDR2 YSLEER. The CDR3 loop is CASSQDLLVLRGGEQFF. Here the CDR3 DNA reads TGCGCCAGCAGCCAAGACCTTTTGGTTTTGCGGGGGGGTGAGCAGTTCTTC.

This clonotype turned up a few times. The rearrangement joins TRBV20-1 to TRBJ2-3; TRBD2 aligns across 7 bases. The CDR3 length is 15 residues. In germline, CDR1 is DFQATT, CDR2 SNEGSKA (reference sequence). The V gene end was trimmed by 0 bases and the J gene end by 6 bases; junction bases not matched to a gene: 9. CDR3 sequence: CSARDPREFSDTQYF. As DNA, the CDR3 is TGCAGTGCTAGAGACCCGCGGGAGTTCAGTGATACGCAGTATTTT.